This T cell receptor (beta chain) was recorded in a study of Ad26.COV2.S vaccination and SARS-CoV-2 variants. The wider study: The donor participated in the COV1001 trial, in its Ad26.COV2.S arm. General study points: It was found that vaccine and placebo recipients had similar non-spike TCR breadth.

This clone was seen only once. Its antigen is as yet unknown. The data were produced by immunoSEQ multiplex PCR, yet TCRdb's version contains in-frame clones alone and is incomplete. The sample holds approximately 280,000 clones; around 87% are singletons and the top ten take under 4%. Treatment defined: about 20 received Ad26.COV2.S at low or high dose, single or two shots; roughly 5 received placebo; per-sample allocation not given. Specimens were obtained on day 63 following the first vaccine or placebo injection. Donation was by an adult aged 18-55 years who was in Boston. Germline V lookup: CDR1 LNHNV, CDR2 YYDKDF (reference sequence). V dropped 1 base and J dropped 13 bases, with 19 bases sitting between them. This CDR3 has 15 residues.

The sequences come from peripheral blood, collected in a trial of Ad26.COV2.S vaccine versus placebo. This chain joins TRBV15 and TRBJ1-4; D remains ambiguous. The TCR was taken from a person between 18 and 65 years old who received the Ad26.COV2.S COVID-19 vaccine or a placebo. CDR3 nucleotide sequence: TGTGCCACCAGCAGAGTGGACGAGGATCATAATAGACTGTTTTTT. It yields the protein CATSRVDEDHNRLFF.